This T cell receptor (beta chain) was sequenced for a study of shared clonotypes between healthy human individuals. Study outcomes and limitations: Blood was the only sampled material, and tissue repertoires likely differ.

The CDR3 covers 16 residues. In germline, CDR1 is SGHRS, CDR2 YFSETQ. With V trimmed by 5 bases and J by 7 bases, 13 bases remained unmatched. Data came from immunoSEQ multiplex PCR; TCRdb stores just in-frame clones and leaves some out. This table has under 2.5 million clones, 80% to 95% appearing once. Of note for this clone: Its antigen is still unknown.

Sequencing input: naive CD4+ T cells from PBMCs. Specified subset: CD45RA+ positively selected. This chain links TRBV5-1 with TRBJ1-4; 8 bases align to TRBD1. This receptor was obtained from a young man in good health. Some clones in this sample may be carry-over from other donors' samples. As DNA, the CDR3 is TGCGCCAGCAGTTCCGAACCCCAGGGGGCGGGTGAAAAACTGTTTTTT. This sequence encodes CASSSEPQGAGEKLFF.